The clone carrying this T cell receptor beta chain is called medium-sized based on its frequency. Antigen: not known. CDR1 is SGHNT and CDR2 is YENEEA in the germline V gene. This CDR3 has 15 residues. This specimen comes from a study of T cells expressing NK-cell markers. For the study at large: In sorted CD3+CD56+NKG2C+, CD3+CD56+NKG2C- and CD3+CD56-NKG2C+ T cells, TCR beta repertoires were obtained.

Study observations and caveats: Dominance of the CD3+CD56-NKG2C+ fraction by these clonotypes also held in four donors. In a group of about 6 donors, dominant NKG2C+ clonotypes represented roughly 1.0-7.5% of CD8+ T cells.

Beta-chain TCR cDNA was generated via 5'RACE template switching with UMIs. No DNA is given; TCRdb re-called the 5' RACE reads and lists each CDR3 protein once. The sample features some 150,000 distinct CDR3 sequences, with 37% in its top ten. The receptor was derived from a woman aged 45-60 years in good health. The chain uses TRBV11-3 and TRBJ2-1; the TCRdb call, TRBD2, lacks DNA for checking. The sequenced sample consisted of blood T cells: a sorted CD56 or NKG2C T cell subset, CD4+ or CD8+ T cells, or bulk PBMC T cells (not recorded which). The CDR3 is CASSLGASGSIEQFF.